This TCR beta chain was captured in a study of cytomegalovirus exposure and HLA in healthy donors. 13 Jbeta primers and 60 Vbeta primers were used for the PCR. Profiled with immunoSEQ multiplex PCR; TCRdb holds only in-frame clones, not every one. Seen here are 80,000 or so clones, over 70% observed once, and the top ten hold around 7%. Trimming cost V 2 bases and J 3 bases, with 8 bases left between them. Looked up from germline, CDR1 is SGHTA and CDR2 is FQGNSA. The CDR3 sequence is 13 residues long. The TCR comes from a woman in her 40s in good health and CMV-seronegative. The material sequenced was PBMCs. The gene calls are TRBV7-2 and TRBJ2-7; perhaps TRBD1 as D (6 bases). The CDR3 sequence: CASSLQGRYEQYF. The CDR3 DNA follows: TGTGCCAGCAGCTTACAGGGGCGCTACGAGCAGTACTTC.